This T cell receptor beta chain derives from a study of T cells after yellow fever vaccination. Production of TCR cDNA was by 5'RACE template switching, which also added a universal primer site and UMIs. TCRdb reprocessed the 5' RACE reads via MiXCR and lists one record per CDR3 protein. The sample holds some 550,000 distinct CDR3 sequences; approximately 21% are singletons and the top ten take approximately 15%. Germline-derived CDR1 and CDR2 are LGHNA and YNFKEQ. The CDR3 is made up of 16 amino acids. Trimming removed 1 base from V and 5 bases from J, with 17 bases in between. This clonotype was found a few times. Its target is unknown. Study-level findings and limits: CD4 and CD8 compartments shared a small share of clonotypes, likely from convergent recombination. Abundant contaminating clonotypes from the bulk population could appear in FACS-sorted repertoires. Booster samples showed a return of most primary-vaccination clones (approximately 96% CD4, around 88% CD8).

The chain has TRBV4-2 and TRBJ2-5; D is uncertain. The sequences come from PBMCs, collected 15 days after the yellow fever booster vaccination. This receptor was identified in a man aged 30 to 45 who received the YFV17D yellow fever vaccine. CDR3 sequence reads: CASSQGGLRTGETQYF. In nucleotides, the CDR3 is TGTGCCAGCAGCCAAGGGGGTCTGCGGACCGGTGAGACCCAGTACTTC.